The 23 T cell receptor beta chains in this list originate from one sample, sequenced in a study of T cells in tuberculosis. The data were produced by immunoSEQ multiplex PCR, yet TCRdb's version contains in-frame clones alone and is incomplete. The table lists around 38,000 clones, about 93% of them singletons. The specimen sequenced was PBMCs. Source of these receptors: a donor aged 5-35 years with latent tuberculosis or without tuberculosis infection.

The rearrangement uses TRBV7-9 and TRBJ1-6; no firm D call. The CDR3 covers 12 residues. Between the trimmed V and J ends, which lost 6 bases and 8 bases, there was a span of 8 bases. In germline, CDR1 is SEHNR, CDR2 FQNEAQ (reference sequence). The CDR3 sequence is CASSFRYSPLHF. CDR3 coding DNA: TGTGCCAGCAGTTTTCGTTATTCACCCCTCCACTTT.

The V call is TRBV4-3, the J call TRBJ1-4; TRBD1 matches at 7 bases. CDR3 length: 17 amino acids. Germline CDR1 is LGHNA and CDR2 is YSLEER. J lost 3 bases, V lost 0 bases, and 7 bases had no gene match. The CDR3 here is CASSQDLPGTANEKLFF. In DNA form, the CDR3 reads TGCGCCAGCAGCCAAGATCTCCCCGGGACAGCTAATGAAAAACTGTTTTTT.

This chain uses TRBV6-1 with TRBJ1-1; the D is unclear. CDR1 and CDR2 (germline): MNHNS, SASEGT. Trimming left V 5 bases short and J 1 base short, with 11 bases between. CDR3 length: 14 residues. CDR3 sequence (DNA): TGTGCCAGCAGTCCCCGTTCAGGGAACACTGAAGCTTTCTTT. Translated, it gives CASSPRSGNTEAFF.

This chain joins TRBV4-1 and TRBJ2-7; 10 nucleotides line up with TRBD1. Germline CDR1 and CDR2: MGHRA and YSYEKL. This CDR3 region has 13 residues. V dropped 6 bases and J dropped 2; count of bases not matched to a gene: 1. The CDR3 is CASRGTGAYEQYF. The CDR3 DNA is TGCGCCAGCAGGGGGACAGGGGCCTACGAGCAGTACTTC.

The CDR3 DNA reads TGCGCCAGCAGCCCCACCGGGGTAGGGGGCCTGAACACTGAAGCTTTCTTT. This sequence encodes CASSPTGVGGLNTEAFF. This chain joins TRBV4-1 and TRBJ1-1; 7 bases match TRBD1. Trimming removed 4 bases from V and 0 bases from J; junction bases left unmatched: 11. CDR1 MGHRA and CDR2 YSYEKL come from the germline V gene. This CDR3 spans 17 amino acids.

V is TRBV6-6 and J is TRBJ1-2; D gene uncertain. The V gene lost 7 bases and the J gene lost 1 base, with 7 bases spanning the gap. Germline CDR1 reads MNHNY; CDR2 reads SVGAGI (reference sequence). The CDR3 contains 12 residues. The DNA of the CDR3 is TGTGCCAGCACCACTCTTAACTATGGCTACACCTTC. Encoded protein: CASTTLNYGYTF.

The rearrangement uses TRBV7-2 and TRBJ2-7; maybe TRBD1 (5 bases). V was pared by 5 bases and J by 7 bases, with 9 bases between. The CDR3 loop spans 11 amino acids. Germline V lookup: CDR1 SGHTA, CDR2 FQGNSA. CDR3 amino acids: CASSLKGEQYF. Here the CDR3 DNA reads TGTGCCAGCAGCCTGAAGGGGGAGCAGTACTTC.

V is TRBV11-2 and J is TRBJ1-1; D not resolved. Germline-derived CDR1 and CDR2 are SGHAT and FQNNGV. This CDR3 has 15 amino acids. The ends were cut back, 0 bases at V and 8 bases at J, with 16 bases in the middle. This CDR3 reads CASSLDFVARMEAFF. In DNA form, the CDR3 reads TGTGCCAGCAGCTTAGATTTTGTAGCGCGGATGGAAGCTTTCTTT.

The chain couples TRBV15 to TRBJ1-1; D is unclear. Germline CDR1 is LNHNV and CDR2 is YYDKDF (reference sequence). This CDR3 is built from 15 residues. V was pared by 7 bases and J by 8 bases, with 23 bases between. CDR3 in amino acids: CATNKPGGSWGEAFF. The CDR3 nucleotides are TGTGCCACCAACAAACCGGGAGGCAGCTGGGGAGAAGCTTTCTTT.

The chain is built from TRBV6-1 and TRBJ2-7, with D tentatively TRBD1 (5 bases). CDR3 size: 13 residues. V was pared by 10 bases and J by 2 bases, with 15 bases between. Germline V gene data show CDR1 as MNHNS and CDR2 as SASEGT. CDR3 residues: CATTPGSTYEQYF. The CDR3 nucleotides are TGTGCCACTACTCCAGGGTCTACCTACGAGCAGTACTTC.

The chain uses TRBV28 and TRBJ1-2, with D possibly TRBD1 on 5 matching bases. The CDR3 consists of 12 residues. From germline, CDR1 is MDHEN and CDR2 SYDVKM. The ends were cut back, 6 bases at V and 8 bases at J, with 13 bases in the middle. CDR3 protein: CASSLLKGGYTF. CDR3 sequence (DNA): TGTGCCAGCAGCTTGTTGAAGGGGGGCTACACCTTC.

The genes are TRBV5-6 and TRBJ1-6, with 11 nucleotides matching TRBD1. Looked up from germline, CDR1 is SGHDT and CDR2 is YYEEEE. The V segment lost 4 bases and the J segment 14 bases; nucleotides outside the gene matches: 14. The CDR3 covers 16 residues. CDR3 amino acids: CASSPAGQGARWALHF. The CDR3 DNA reads TGTGCCAGCAGCCCCGCCGGACAGGGGGCGCGTTGGGCCCTCCACTTT. The full variable domain, completed using reference TRBV5-6 and TRBJ1-6, is DAGVTQSPTHLIKTRGQQVTLRCSPKSGHDTVSWYQQALGQGPQFIFQYYEEEERQRGNFPDRFSGHQFPNYSSELNVNALLLGDSALYLCASSPAGQGARWALHFGNGTRLTVT.

This sequence joins TRBV27 and TRBJ2-7; D uncertain. Per the germline V gene, CDR1 is MNHEY and CDR2 is SMNVEV (reference sequence). There are 12 residues in the CDR3. The germline V and J ends were trimmed by 1 base and 3 bases, with 4 bases remaining between them. The CDR3, as DNA: TGTGCCAGCAGTTTATACGGCTACGAGCAGTACTTC. It is translated as CASSLYGYEQYF.

About this clone itself: Within the sample, other DNA sequences also encode this same CDR3. DNA of the CDR3: TGTGCCAGCAGTTACTCGGGGGGCACTGAAGCTTTCTTT. The encoded protein is CASSYSGGTEAFF. The rearrangement links TRBV6-5 to TRBJ1-1; TRBD1 is a possible D gene (5 bases). Trimming stripped 0 bases from V and 4 bases from J, with 6 bases between. CDR3 length: 13 amino acids. CDR1 is MNHEY, CDR2 SVGAGI, per germline.

Worth noting for this clone: At one end, the junction sequence differs from germline, possibly due to a read error. The chain employs TRBV7-9 and TRBJ2-1, with D perhaps matching TRBD1 (6 bases). The CDR3 runs to 11 residues. Germline V gene data show CDR1 as SEHNR and CDR2 as FQNEAQ (reference sequence). The CDR3 is CASSMGHSGVF. The CDR3 DNA reads as TGTGCCAGCAGCATGGGACACTCTGGGGTCTTC.

The V gene is TRBV30, the J gene TRBJ1-6; TRBD1 is a possible D gene (5 bases). V gave up 6 bases and J gave up 1 base, with 13 bases separating them. The CDR3 has 15 residues. CDR1 GTSNPN and CDR2 SVGIG come from the germline V gene (reference sequence). The CDR3 bases are TGTGCCTGCCGGGGCGGGGGATCCTATAATTCACCCCTCCACTTT. This encodes CACRGGGSYNSPLHF.

The chain links TRBV27 to TRBJ1-1; D perhaps matches TRBD1 (6 bases). The CDR3 loop spans 13 amino acids. Trimming stripped 7 bases from V and 3 bases from J, with 12 bases between. In germline, CDR1 is MNHEY, CDR2 SMNVEV (reference sequence). CDR3 amino acids: CASKWGLDTEAFF. Written as DNA, the CDR3 is TGTGCCAGCAAATGGGGGCTTGACACTGAAGCTTTCTTT.

The rearrangement links TRBV5-1 to TRBJ2-3; tentatively, D is TRBD1 (5 bases). The CDR3 loop spans 12 amino acids. With 3 bases removed from V and 4 bases from J, the gap between germline ends came to 6 bases. The V gene's germline CDR1 is SGHRS and CDR2 YFSETQ. CDR3 DNA sequence: TGCGCCAGCAGCTGGGGCCCAGATACGCAGTATTTT. It codes for CASSWGPDTQYF.

The chain carries TRBV29-1 and TRBJ2-7, with 8 positions matching TRBD1. The CDR3 has 14 residues. Germline V CDR1 and CDR2: SQVTM, ANQGSEA. V lost 7 bases to trimming and J lost 4 bases; unmatched junction nucleotides: 12. CDR3 bases: TGCAGCGCCACCCGGACAGGGAAGGGGTACGAGCAGTACTTC. Amino acids: CSATRTGKGYEQYF.

This chain links TRBV5-1 with TRBJ1-5; 7 nucleotides match TRBD1. V dropped 4 bases and J dropped 2; count of bases not matched to a gene: 6. The CDR3 runs to 15 residues. In germline, CDR1 is SGHRS, CDR2 YFSETQ. The CDR3 loop reads CASSQTGLGNQPQHF. In nucleotides, the CDR3 is TGCGCCAGCAGCCAGACAGGGCTTGGCAATCAGCCCCAGCATTTT.

V usage is TRBV6-5 and J usage is TRBJ2-7; TRBD1 matches 9 bases. The V gene end was trimmed by 6 bases and the J gene end by 3 bases; junction bases not matched to a gene: 6. This CDR3 is built from 14 residues. Germline V gene lookup returns CDR1 MNHEY and CDR2 SVGAGI. In DNA form, the CDR3 reads TGTGCCAGCAGCCGGGACAGGGTAAGCTACGAGCAGTACTTC. Amino acids: CASSRDRVSYEQYF.

Concerning this clone itself: One end of the junction is discordant with germline, which a read error may explain. The J gene is TRBJ2-7, the V gene TRBV7-6; D perhaps matches TRBD1 (6 bases). CDR3 length: 14 amino acids. Germline CDR1 SGHVS, CDR2 FNYEAQ. The CDR3 spells CASSSLSGAYLVWF. Written as DNA, the CDR3 is TGTGCCAGCAGCTCTCTATCAGGGGCCTATTTGGTGTGGTTC.

The genes are TRBV7-9 and TRBJ1-5; no firm D call. Germline CDR1 SEHNR, CDR2 FQNEAQ (reference sequence). The V and J ends lost 3 bases and 1 base respectively, with 7 bases between them. This CDR3 region has 14 residues. The CDR3 protein is CASSFAGSNQPQHF. DNA of the CDR3: TGTGCCAGCAGCTTCGCGGGAAGCAATCAGCCCCAGCATTTT.